Below, 18 T cell receptor beta chains from the same sample are listed, as sequenced in a study of neurological immune-mediated disorders. TCRdb redid the calling of the 5' RACE reads with MiXCR, one entry per CDR3 protein. The sample shows over 35,000 distinct CDR3 sequences, 2.5% of them seen only once. The specimen sequenced was PBMCs. The receptor set was obtained from a man over 45 with multiple sclerosis.

This clonotype was picked up many times. The chain combines TRBV3-1 with TRBJ2-1; D possibly corresponds to TRBD2 (5 bases). Germline CDR1 and CDR2: LGHDT and YNNKEL (reference sequence). V lost 0 bases, J lost 8 bases, and 20 bases lay in between. The length of the CDR3 is 17 residues. The CDR3 sequence: CASSQERIVRGSDEQFF. CDR3 bases: TGTGCCAGCAGCCAAGAAAGAATTGTGAGAGGGTCCGATGAGCAGTTCTTC.

The table lists this clonotype with many counts. V and J are TRBV6-5 and TRBJ2-7; 9 bases line up with TRBD1. The CDR3 has 17 residues. CDR1 MNHEY and CDR2 SVGAGI come from the germline V gene. Trimming removed 2 bases from V and 5 bases from J; junction bases left unmatched: 13. The CDR3 is CASSYMGQGTGWNEQYF. The CDR3 nucleotides are TGTGCCAGCAGTTACATGGGACAGGGTACAGGTTGGAACGAGCAGTACTTC.

In its sample, this clonotype was seen many times. The V call is TRBV6-6, the J call TRBJ2-7, with D unresolved. The CDR3 extends over 15 amino acids. Germline V CDR1 and CDR2: MNHNY, SVGAGI (reference sequence). Trimming stripped 1 base from V and 0 bases from J, with 10 bases between. The CDR3 DNA reads TGTGCCAGCAGTTACTTGATTCCTAACTCCTACGAGCAGTACTTC. Translating gives CASSYLIPNSYEQYF.

This clonotype was picked up many times. The chain combines TRBV20-1 with TRBJ2-7; D unclear. The V and J ends lost 1 base and 2 bases respectively, with 6 bases between them. The CDR3 runs 12 residues. CDR1 is DFQATT and CDR2 is SNEGSKA in the germline V gene (reference sequence). The CDR3 is CSARVITYEQYF. CDR3 sequence (DNA): TGCAGTGCTAGAGTGATCACCTACGAGCAGTACTTC.

This clonotype was picked up many times. This chain joins TRBV11-2 and TRBJ2-7; D remains unclear. Germline V lookup: CDR1 SGHAT, CDR2 FQNNGV. The CDR3 length is 13 residues. Trimming pared 1 base from V and 2 bases from J, leaving 6 bases between. The CDR3 region is CASSLGRTYEQYF. The CDR3 DNA reads as TGTGCCAGCAGCTTAGGACGGACCTACGAGCAGTACTTC.

This clonotype was seen repeatedly, ten times or more. The V and J genes are TRBV21-1 and TRBJ2-5. TRBV21-1 is described as a pseudogene. The CDR3 extends over 14 amino acids. The chain's CDR3 is CASSKTGFQETQYF. In nucleotides, the CDR3 is TGTGCCAGCAGCAAAACCGGCTTCCAAGAGACCCAGTACTTC.

This clonotype has ten or more counts. Since no conserved phenylalanine or tryptophan closes the CDR3, a read error is the likely cause. The DNA is left out, because the CDR3 cannot be placed on it with certainty; the CDR3 is given as TCRdb lists it. The chain carries TRBV20-1 and TRBJ2-5; TRBD1, the table's D call, lacks a check against the DNA. 13 amino acids form the CDR3, both terminal residues included. Germline CDR1 is DFQATT and CDR2 is SNEGSKA (reference sequence). The CDR3 loop reads CSARDLGIGQGFY.

This clonotype was recorded many times. The V and J genes are TRBV7-8 and TRBJ2-2; no clear D gene. This CDR3 comprises 19 residues. Trimming stripped 2 bases from V and 2 bases from J, with 21 bases between. Germline-derived CDR1 and CDR2 are SGHVS and FQNEAQ. The CDR3 nucleotides read TGTGCCAGCAGCTTATTCGTCGTTACGGGCCCCCTAAACACCGGGGAGCTGTTTTTT. Translation gives CASSLFVVTGPLNTGELFF. The full variable domain, rest sourced from reference TRBV7-8 and TRBJ2-2, is GAGVSQSPRYKVAKRGQDVALRCDPISGHVSLFWYQQALGQGPEFLTYFQNEAQLDKSGLPSDRFFAERPEGSVSTLKIQRTQQEDSAVYLCASSLFVVTGPLNTGELFFGEGSRLTVL.

This clonotype was counted only a few times. The final CDR3 position lacks the conserved phenylalanine or tryptophan, pointing to a likely read error. The genes are TRBV6-5 and TRBJ2-3, with 11 bases that match TRBD1. With V trimmed by 6 bases and J by 5 bases, 4 bases remained unmatched. CDR1 MNHEY and CDR2 SVGAGI come from the germline V gene. The CDR3 totals 14 residues. This CDR3 is CASRKGQGVDTQYN. The CDR3 DNA reads TGTGCCAGCAGAAAGGGACAGGGGGTAGATACGCAGTATAAT.

This clonotype has a count of ten or more. The chain uses TRBV24-1 and TRBJ1-3; D possibly corresponds to TRBD1 (5 bases). Trimming removed 5 bases at V and 0 bases at J, with 16 bases between. The germline CDR1 and CDR2 sequences are KGHDR and SFDVKD. CDR3 length: 17 residues. The CDR3 loop reads CATSAGRDPDSGNTIYF. The CDR3 DNA reads as TGTGCCACCAGTGCCGGACGGGACCCCGACTCTGGAAACACCATATATTTT.

This clonotype occurred many times. The DNA for the CDR3 is TGTGCCAGTAGTAACGGGATGGACACTGAAGCTTTCTTT. Translation gives CASSNGMDTEAFF. The V and J genes are TRBV19 and TRBJ1-1; D is ambiguous. V was shortened by 4 bases and J by 3 bases, with 9 bases between the two germline ends. Germline-derived CDR1 and CDR2 are LNHDA and SQIVND (reference sequence). The CDR3 is made up of 13 amino acids.

This clonotype showed up many times. The chain has TRBV20-1 and TRBJ1-2; no clear D gene. Deletions cut 4 bases from V and 4 bases from J, with 10 bases between. Germline V lookup: CDR1 DFQATT, CDR2 SNEGSKA (reference sequence). The CDR3 extends over 12 amino acids. The CDR3 protein is CSAIQNFYGYTF. The CDR3 nucleotides are TGCAGTGCTATACAGAACTTCTATGGCTACACCTTC.

The chain employs TRBV12-2 and TRBJ2-3; whether TRBD1, the table's D call, matches the DNA was not checked. TRBV12-2 is deemed a pseudogene. There are 15 residues in the CDR3. The chain's CDR3 is CASRLAGGAADTQYF. In DNA form, the CDR3 reads TGTGCAAGTCGCTTAGCGGGGGGGGCGGCAGATACGCAGTATTTT.

This clonotype has a count of ten or more. The rearrangement joins TRBV19 to TRBJ2-3; D uncertain. V was trimmed by 6 bases and J by 4 bases, leaving 11 bases between them. Per the germline V gene, CDR1 is LNHDA and CDR2 is SQIVND (reference sequence). The CDR3 totals 13 residues. CDR3 bases: TGTGCCAGTAGCCATATAGGTCCAGATACGCAGTATTTT. Its translation is CASSHIGPDTQYF.

There are many counts of this clonotype. J is TRBJ1-1 and V is TRBV2; possible D gene TRBD1, 6 bases. The CDR3 has 13 amino acids. V was clipped by 10 bases and J by 1 base, with 13 bases between them. Germline V gene lookup returns CDR1 SNHLY and CDR2 FYNNEI. The CDR3 DNA follows: TGTGCCACTAGGGGGACACCGAACACTGAAGCTTTCTTT. Amino acid sequence: CATRGTPNTEAFF.

Points on this clonotype: A much larger clone differs from this one at a single base, so this may be a read error. The V and J genes are TRBV5-1 and TRBJ2-7, with D unresolved. Germline V CDR1 and CDR2: SGHRS, YFSETQ. CDR3 length: 13 amino acids. V lost 6 bases, J lost 1 base, and 11 bases lay in between. In nucleotides, the CDR3 is TGCGCCAGCACCGAGGAAAGTTCCTACGAGCAGTACTTC. Translating gives CASTEESSYEQYF. Full variable domain (outside the CDR3, taken from reference TRBV5-1 and TRBJ2-7): KAGVTQTPRYLIKTRGQQVTLSCSPISGHRSVSWYQQTPGQGLQFLFEYFSETQRNKGNFPGRFSGRQFSNSRSEMNVSTLELGDSALYLCASTEESSYEQYFGPGTRLTVT.

At least ten counts were recorded for this clonotype. The chain links TRBV29-1 to TRBJ2-3; D remains unclear. Trimming cost V 4 bases and J 5 bases, with 7 bases left between them. CDR3 size: 11 residues. CDR1 is SQVTM, CDR2 ANQGSEA, per germline. The CDR3 protein is CSVVWGDTQYF. CDR3 nucleotides: TGCAGCGTTGTGTGGGGAGATACGCAGTATTTT.

This clonotype came up many times. The chain is built from TRBV7-6 and TRBJ2-7; D may be TRBD1 (5 bases). The V end lost 1 base, the J end lost 3 bases, and 16 bases lay between the germline ends. The CDR3 has 16 residues. In germline, CDR1 is SGHVS, CDR2 FNYEAQ. The CDR3 DNA reads as TGTGCCAGCAGCTTAGAGGCTGGGCAGGGTGACTACGAGCAGTACTTC. This translates into CASSLEAGQGDYEQYF. The variable domain in full, completed from reference TRBV7-6 and TRBJ2-7, reads GAGVSQSPRYKVTKRGQDVALRCDPISGHVSLYWYRQALGQGPEFLTYFNYEAQQDKSGLPNDRFSAERPEGSISTLTIQRTEQRDSAMYRCASSLEAGQGDYEQYFGPGTRLTVT.